The source of this T cell receptor (beta chain) is a study of blood T cell repertoires in COVID-19. Study-level information: Samples taken during acute and convalescent COVID-19 were collected in the United States, Italy and Spain. Sources were T cells, B-cell-depleted T cells, or PBMCs; the material itself was cDNA or gDNA.

V trimming: 5 bases; J trimming: 3 bases; junction bases outside the gene matches: 5. Germline V lookup: CDR1 SNHLY, CDR2 FYNNEI. This CDR3 has 15 residues. The sample holds a few counts of this clone. Per the original data handling: Amplifying reference gene primers gave estimates of nucleated cell counts. Data came from immunoSEQ multiplex PCR; TCRdb stores just in-frame clones and leaves some out. V, J and clone size reflect that table, while D and trimming were determined from the DNA. Counted here are about 130,000 clones, 85% occurring once; the ten biggest clones make up over 25%. Specimen: peripheral blood. This TCR derives from a woman aged 80 or older with acute or convalescent COVID-19. This chain uses TRBV2 with TRBJ1-3; 9 positions match TRBD1. CDR3 in DNA: TGTGCCAGCAGTTTTACAGGGGGCCGTGGAAACACCATATATTTT. Translating gives CASSFTGGRGNTIYF.